The T cell receptor beta chain described here comes from a study of beta chain features in type 1 diabetes. Reverse transcribing all isolated RNA meant expressed TCRB transcripts were sequenced. Clones were sequenced by immunoSEQ multiplex PCR, and TCRdb holds only the in-frame ones, with some missing. The sample has about 140,000 clones; roughly 10% are singletons. This clone was detected a few times. This CDR3 contains 16 residues. Germline CDR1 reads LNHDA; CDR2 reads SQIVND (reference sequence). Trimming stripped 5 bases from V and 2 bases from J, with 19 bases between. The chain uses TRBV19 and TRBJ2-7; D is perhaps TRBD1 (6 bases). The TCR was taken from a middle-aged woman in good health. Sequencing used central memory CD4+ T cells from blood. CDR3 in DNA: TGTGCCAGTAGTCTACAGGGTAGGGGGAGTACCTACGAGCAGTACTTC. Its translation: CASSLQGRGSTYEQYF.